This TCR beta chain stems from a study of T cell clonality in common variable immunodeficiency. Study-level findings and limits: Shared TCRbeta clones were fewer between CVID subjects than controls. Compared with healthy controls, CVID subjects showed increased TCRbeta clonality, mostly in about a third. In common variable immunodeficiency, TCR beta chains reportedly carried fewer deletions and N-nucleotide insertions.

The data were produced by immunoSEQ multiplex PCR, yet TCRdb's version contains in-frame clones alone and is incomplete. The sample was found to contain 30,000 to 45,000 clones, and every one recurs. The CDR3 spans 13 residues. The ends were cut back, 1 base at V and 3 bases at J, with 7 bases in the middle. CDR1 and CDR2 from the germline V gene are SGHTA and FQGNSA. Blood samples were heparinized, 5 to 8 ml per donor. This clone has at least ten counts. Its antigen is unidentified. The sequence runs out 3 residues before the end of the CDR3; the remainder is reconstructed from the germline J gene. The receptor was derived from a person aged 18-70 years in good health. Specimen: peripheral blood mononuclear cells. The V and J genes are TRBV7-2 and TRBJ2-7; TRBD1 is a possible D gene (5 bases). CDR3 DNA (partial): TGTGCCAGCAGCTTAGGGACACGCTACGAG. It translates to CASSLGTRYE. The complete CDR3 sequence is CASSLGTRYEQYF.